Following are 28 T cell receptor beta chains from one sample sequenced in a study of molecular identifiers for immune sequencing clone quantification. A single record per CDR3 protein comes from TCRdb applying MiXCR to the PCR reads. The repertoire holds 85,000 to 90,000 distinct CDR3 sequences, with under 20% as singletons. Sequencing input: naive CD8+ T cells from blood, with Jurkat cell RNA spiked in. Noted subset: FACS-sorted CD8+CD4-CCR7+CD45RA+ naive T cells. The source is a human donor in good health. Some libraries in this study had Jurkat cell RNA spiked in.

In its sample, this clonotype was seen many times. The chain has TRBV15 and TRBJ2-7, with TRBD1 matching over 7 bases. V shed 3 bases and J 6 bases; nucleotides not matched to a gene: 11. Germline V gene sequence: CDR1 LNHNV, CDR2 YYDKDF (reference sequence). This CDR3 is 15 amino acids long. Here the CDR3 reads CATSSDPGQVLEQYF. CDR3 nucleotides: TGTGCCACCAGCAGCGACCCCGGACAGGTGCTCGAGCAGTACTTC. The whole variable domain, filled in from reference TRBV15 and TRBJ2-7, reads DAMVIQNPRYQVTQFGKPVTLSCSQTLNHNVMYWYQQKSSQAPKLLFHYYDKDFNNEADTPDNFQSRRPNTSFCFLDIRSPGLGDTAMYLCATSSDPGQVLEQYFGPGTRLTVT.

This clonotype has a count of ten or more. The rearrangement joins TRBV4-2 to TRBJ2-3, with a tentative D call TRBD2 (6 bases). Germline V gene data show CDR1 as LGHNA and CDR2 as YNFKEQ. V was cut by 2 bases and J by 1 base, with 10 bases left in between. The CDR3 is 15 amino acids. CDR3 nucleotide sequence: TGTGCCAGCAGCCAATTGACTAGTCGCACAGATACGCAGTATTTT. It translates to CASSQLTSRTDTQYF.

A word on this clonotype: A much larger clone differs by one base, so this may be a read error. The rearrangement joins TRBV13 to TRBJ2-4; D not certain. Per germline, CDR1 PRHDT and CDR2 FYEKMQ (reference sequence). The CDR3 has 15 residues. With 5 bases removed from V and 1 base from J, the gap between germline ends came to 12 bases. For the CDR3, the DNA is TGTGCCAGCAGCGCCAGCTTGATGGCCAAAAACATTCAGTACTTC. Protein: CASSASLMAKNIQYF.

This clonotype occurred many times. This chain links TRBV20-1 with TRBJ1-1; D is unresolved. V lost 6 bases to trimming and J lost 4 bases, with 6 bases between them. The CDR3 extends over 10 amino acids. The germline V gene encodes CDR1 DFQATT and CDR2 SNEGSKA (reference sequence). CDR3 sequence (DNA): TGCAGTGCAGAAGGCACTGAAGCTTTCTTT. It encodes CSAEGTEAFF.

Regarding this clonotype: A much larger clone sits a single nucleotide away, making a read error possible. The chain has TRBV6-2 or TRBV6-3 and TRBJ2-1; D possibly corresponds to TRBD1 (5 bases). The germline V gene encodes CDR1 MNHEY and CDR2 SVGEGT. The CDR3 runs 16 residues. The CDR3 DNA sequence: TGTGCCGGCAGTCTGGGCAAATCCTGGGGCGGAAATGAGCAGTTCTTC. It is translated as CAGSLGKSWGGNEQFF.

The sample holds a few counts of this clonotype. The chain employs TRBV11-2 and TRBJ2-5, with D hard to call. CDR1 and CDR2 (germline): SGHAT, FQNNGV. This CDR3 has 15 residues. V was pared by 5 bases and J by 1 base, with 14 bases between. DNA for the CDR3: TGTGCCAGCAGCGTGAGTATTGGGTCCCAAGAGACCCAGTACTTC. Translation: CASSVSIGSQETQYF.

This clonotype has at least ten counts. V is TRBV20-1 and J is TRBJ2-7, with 9 bases fitting TRBD2. Trimming took 4 bases from V and 6 from J; bases not matched to a gene: 16. The CDR3 runs to 16 residues. The germline CDR1 and CDR2 sequences are DFQATT and SNEGSKA (reference sequence). The CDR3 nucleotides read TGCAGTGCTAACTCCCGTGAGGTAGCGGGAGTTGCCGAGCAGTACTTC. It encodes CSANSREVAGVAEQYF.

This clonotype was seen more than once but under ten times. Given a much more abundant clone one base away, this may be a read error. The CDR3 region has the DNA TGCAGCGTTGTATCAGGGTCCAATGAGCAGCTCTTC. Protein product: CSVVSGSNEQLF. This chain connects TRBV29-1 to TRBJ2-1, with D tentatively TRBD1 (5 bases). This CDR3 spans 12 amino acids. Germline CDR1 SQVTM, CDR2 ANQGSEA.

This clonotype is a singleton in its sample. With a much larger clone just one base away, this may be a read error. The V call is TRBV30, the J call TRBJ2-1; 8 nucleotides match TRBD1. CDR3 length: 17 residues. In germline, CDR1 is GTSNPN, CDR2 SVGIG (reference sequence). Unmatched junction bases numbered 15, after V lost 0 bases and J lost 8 bases. The DNA of the CDR3 is TGTGCCTGGAGTGTATCTTTAGGGGCAGGGGGCTGGTATGAGCAGTTCTTC. Translating gives CAWSVSLGAGGWYEQFF. Drawing the rest from reference TRBV30 and TRBJ2-1, the complete variable domain is SQTIHQWPATLVQPVGSPLSLECTVEGTSNPNLYWYRQAAGRGLQLLFYSVGIGQISSEVPQNLSASRPQDRQFILSSKKLLLSDSGFYLCAWSVSLGAGGWYEQFFGPGTRLTVL.

This clonotype was counted between two and nine times. This may arise from a read error, as a much more abundant clone is one base away. The chain couples TRBV6-1 to TRBJ1-1; D not certain. Germline assignment: CDR1 MNHNS and CDR2 SASEGT. The CDR3 extends over 13 amino acids. The V gene lost 11 bases and the J gene lost 2 bases, with 15 bases spanning the gap. DNA for the CDR3: TGTGCCGGTCCATTCGGACTCAACACTGAAGCTTTCTTT. Amino acids: CAGPFGLNTEAFF.

V is TRBV12-5 and J is TRBJ1-2, with D perhaps TRBD1 (6 bases). The ends were cut back, 0 bases at V and 6 bases at J, with 14 bases in the middle. Germline CDR1 is LGHNT and CDR2 is FRNRAP. This CDR3 is built from 15 residues. The CDR3 protein is CASGLVPGAQDGYTF. CDR3 bases: TGTGCTAGTGGTTTGGTACCGGGGGCGCAGGATGGCTACACCTTC.

This clonotype has a count of ten or more. V and J are TRBV7-9 and TRBJ2-5; 10 positions agree with TRBD2. CDR3 length equals 13 residues. From germline, CDR1 is SEHNR and CDR2 FQNEAQ (reference sequence). V dropped 5 bases and J dropped 5; count of bases not matched to a gene: 2. CDR3 sequence: CASSPTSGETQYF. The CDR3 DNA sequence: TGTGCCAGCAGCCCGACTAGCGGGGAGACCCAGTACTTC.

As for this clonotype: A much larger clone differs from this one at a single base, so this may be a read error. The chain links TRBV6-2 or TRBV6-3 to TRBJ2-7, with TRBD2 identical over 9 bases. Unmatched junction bases numbered 17, after V lost 4 bases and J lost 4 bases. CDR1 MNHEY and CDR2 SVGEGT come from the germline V gene. This CDR3 is built from 18 residues. The CDR3 protein is CASSCPNPGLAGSYEQYF. CDR3 sequence (DNA): TGTGCCAGCAGTTGCCCCAATCCGGGACTAGCAGGGTCGTACGAGCAGTACTTC.

A few counts support this clonotype. This chain joins TRBV4-3 and TRBJ2-7; D is unclear. The V gene lost 0 bases and the J gene lost 0 bases, with 12 bases spanning the gap. From germline, CDR1 is LGHNA and CDR2 YSLEER. This CDR3 has 16 residues. The CDR3 DNA follows: TGCGCCAGCAGCCAAGAAGAAGGGTTATCCTCCTACGAGCAGTACTTC. This codes for CASSQEEGLSSYEQYF.

In this sample, this clonotype turned up many times. The chain recombines TRBV6-1 with TRBJ2-3; TRBD1 agrees at 9 bases. The V gene end was trimmed by 4 bases and the J gene end by 4 bases; junction bases not matched to a gene: 6. The CDR3 is 15 residues long. The germline V gene encodes CDR1 MNHNS and CDR2 SASEGT. For the CDR3, the DNA is TGTGCCAGCAGTGGGGACAGGGTAGGAGCAGATACGCAGTATTTT. Encoded protein: CASSGDRVGADTQYF.

There are many counts of this clonotype. The V and J genes are TRBV5-1 and TRBJ1-5, with a tentative D call TRBD1 (5 bases). CDR3 length: 15 amino acids. V shed 4 bases and J shed 1 base, with 12 bases lying between them. Germline V lookup: CDR1 SGHRS, CDR2 YFSETQ. The CDR3 DNA sequence: TGCGCCAGCAGCGCCGGGGACCTCAGCAATCAGCCCCAGCATTTT. Amino acids: CASSAGDLSNQPQHF.

This clonotype has a count of ten or more. This rearrangement joins TRBV6-2 or TRBV6-3 to TRBJ1-1, with D uncertain. Per the germline V gene, CDR1 is MNHEY and CDR2 is SVGEGT. This CDR3 comprises 15 residues. With 3 bases removed from V and 1 base from J, the gap between germline ends came to 12 bases. The CDR3 region has the DNA TGTGCCAGCAGTTATTGGGCAGGAACGAACACTGAAGCTTTCTTT. Its protein product is CASSYWAGTNTEAFF.

This clonotype was counted at least ten times. V is TRBV29-1 and J is TRBJ1-2; 8 bases match TRBD1. CDR3 length: 13 residues. The germline V gene has CDR1 SQVTM and CDR2 ANQGSEA. The V gene end was trimmed by 3 bases and the J gene end by 6 bases; junction bases not matched to a gene: 6. CDR3 residues: CSVEGQGANGYTF. CDR3 nucleotide sequence: TGCAGCGTTGAGGGTCAGGGGGCGAATGGCTACACCTTC.

This clonotype was observed many times. This sequence joins TRBV9 and TRBJ2-3; no clear D gene. The CDR3 is 13 residues long. Germline CDR1 SGDLS, CDR2 YYNGEE. V was cut by 0 bases and J by 4 bases, with 6 bases left in between. CDR3 sequence reads: CASSVGAADTQYF. The CDR3 bases are TGTGCCAGCAGCGTAGGGGCAGCAGATACGCAGTATTTT.

This clonotype was recorded at least ten times. The rearrangement joins TRBV11-2 to TRBJ2-1, with 8 bases aligning to TRBD2. Per the germline V gene, CDR1 is SGHAT and CDR2 is FQNNGV. CDR3 size: 17 residues. Germline trimming cut 5 bases from V and 0 bases from J; bases unmatched to any gene: 9. The CDR3 loop is CASSAIAGTSSYNEQFF. In nucleotides, the CDR3 is TGTGCCAGCAGCGCGATAGCGGGGACCAGCTCCTACAATGAGCAGTTCTTC. The whole variable domain, filled in from reference TRBV11-2 and TRBJ2-1, reads EAGVAQSPRYKIIEKRQSVAFWCNPISGHATLYWYQQILGQGPKLLIQFQNNGVVDDSQLPKDRFSAERLKGVDSTLKIQPAKLEDSAVYLCASSAIAGTSSYNEQFFGPGTRLTVL.

This clonotype was observed a handful of times. V and J are TRBV2 and TRBJ1-1, with no clear D. Deletions cut 3 bases from V and 2 bases from J, with 7 bases between. This CDR3 is 13 amino acids long. Germline CDR1 SNHLY, CDR2 FYNNEI. The CDR3 DNA reads TGTGCCAGCAGTGATTCCGGAAACACTGAAGCTTTCTTT. Translation gives CASSDSGNTEAFF. The complete variable domain, with remaining parts taken from reference TRBV2 and TRBJ1-1, reads EPEVTQTPSHQVTQMGQEVILRCVPISNHLYFYWYRQILGQKVEFLVSFYNNEISEKSEIFDDQFSVERPDGSNFTLKIRSTKLEDSAMYFCASSDSGNTEAFFGQGTRLTVV.

There are many counts of this clonotype. The V gene is TRBV20-1, the J gene TRBJ2-3; D is undetermined. Germline CDR1 reads DFQATT; CDR2 reads SNEGSKA (reference sequence). V lost 0 bases, J lost 6 bases, and 7 bases lay in between. The CDR3 spans 12 residues. CDR3 in DNA: TGCAGTGCTAGAGATGGTTACGATACGCAGTATTTT. Its translation: CSARDGYDTQYF.

As regards this clonotype: Just one base apart from a much larger clone, this may be a read error. The CDR3 coding sequence is TGTGGCACCTCATCGGACAGGACCTACGAGCAGTACTTC. Protein: CGTSSDRTYEQYF. The chain has TRBV27 and TRBJ2-7; 7 positions agree with TRBD1. CDR3 size: 13 residues. Germline V gene data show CDR1 as MNHEY and CDR2 as SMNVEV (reference sequence).

This clonotype has at least ten counts. At one boundary the junction diverges from the germline segment, which might be a read error. The J gene is TRBJ1-4, the V gene TRBV12-3 or TRBV12-4; D is perhaps TRBD1 (6 bases). This CDR3 comprises 14 residues. The chain's CDR3 is CASSLGGPNEKLFF. The CDR3 DNA reads TGTGCCAGCAGTTTAGGGGGGCCTAACGAAAAACTGTTTTTT.

On this clonotype: This could be a read error, since a much larger clone is one nucleotide away. The chain combines TRBV28 with TRBJ2-7; 7 nucleotides match TRBD1. The CDR3 runs 13 residues. The germline gives CDR1 MDHEN, CDR2 SYDVKM. The CDR3 DNA is TGTGCCGGCAGAGGGACAGCACGGGACGAGCAGTACTTC. Its translation: CAGRGTARDEQYF.

The sample holds many counts of this clonotype. This chain uses TRBV7-9 with TRBJ2-3; 9 bases map to TRBD2. Germline lookup yields CDR1 SEHNR and CDR2 FQNEAQ (reference sequence). The J segment lost 5 bases and the V segment lost 7 bases, leaving 10 bases of the junction unmatched. CDR3 length equals 15 residues. CDR3 residues: CASKDSGRPGDTQYF. CDR3 DNA: TGTGCCAGCAAGGATAGCGGGAGACCGGGAGATACGCAGTATTTT.

This clonotype was seen repeatedly, ten times or more. This chain uses TRBV30 with TRBJ2-7; D perhaps matches TRBD2 (5 bases). Germline V gene data show CDR1 as GTSNPN and CDR2 as SVGIG (reference sequence). Trimming stripped 0 bases from V and 5 bases from J, with 11 bases between. This CDR3 has 13 residues. The CDR3 DNA sequence: TGTGCCTGGAGTGTACTAGGGTATGACGAGCAGTACTTC. This codes for CAWSVLGYDEQYF.

This clonotype was observed many times. The chain is built from TRBV28 and TRBJ2-5, with D hard to call. V was shortened by 2 bases and J by 4 bases, with 11 bases between the two germline ends. The CDR3 runs 14 residues. The germline gives CDR1 MDHEN, CDR2 SYDVKM. In DNA, the CDR3 is TGTGCCAGCAGTTTACCCCCTCTCGGAGAGACCCAGTACTTC. It specifies CASSLPPLGETQYF. Full variable domain (missing parts from reference TRBV28 and TRBJ2-5): DVKVTQSSRYLVKRTGEKVFLECVQDMDHENMFWYRQDPGLGLRLIYFSYDVKMKEKGDIPEGYSVSREKKERFSLILESASTNQTSMYLCASSLPPLGETQYFGPGTRLLVL.